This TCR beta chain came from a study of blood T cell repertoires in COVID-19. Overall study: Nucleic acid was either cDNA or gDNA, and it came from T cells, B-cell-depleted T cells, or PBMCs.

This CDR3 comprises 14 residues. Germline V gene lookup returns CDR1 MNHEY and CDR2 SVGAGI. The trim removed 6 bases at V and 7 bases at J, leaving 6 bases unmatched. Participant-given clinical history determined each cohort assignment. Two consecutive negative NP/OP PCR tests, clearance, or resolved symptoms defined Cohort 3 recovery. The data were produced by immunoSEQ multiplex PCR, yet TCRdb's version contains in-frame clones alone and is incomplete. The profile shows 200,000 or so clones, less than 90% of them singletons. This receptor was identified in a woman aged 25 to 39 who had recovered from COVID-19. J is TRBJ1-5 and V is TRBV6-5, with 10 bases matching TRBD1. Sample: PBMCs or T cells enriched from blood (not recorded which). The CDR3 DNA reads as TGTGCCAGCAGGGGACAGGGGATCCGGCAGCCCCAGCATTTT. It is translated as CASRGQGIRQPQHF.